Described below is a single T cell receptor (beta chain) sequence and its context. This sample is drawn from a study of control samples from healthy donors and cancer patients. V was clipped by 0 bases and J by 4 bases, with 12 bases between them. Germline V gene lookup returns CDR1 LGHNA and CDR2 YSLEER. The CDR3 is 16 residues long. Data came from immunoSEQ multiplex PCR; TCRdb stores just in-frame clones and leaves some out. The table lists about 120,000 clones, approximately 88% of them singletons. The chain employs TRBV4-3 and TRBJ2-2, with D maybe TRBD1 (5 bases). This clonotype was sampled from a man aged 40-55 years in good health. Material: blood. CDR3 nucleotide sequence: TGCGCCAGCAGCCAAGATCCGTCAGGGCTCACCGGGGAGCTGTTTTTT. Translated: CASSQDPSGLTGELFF.